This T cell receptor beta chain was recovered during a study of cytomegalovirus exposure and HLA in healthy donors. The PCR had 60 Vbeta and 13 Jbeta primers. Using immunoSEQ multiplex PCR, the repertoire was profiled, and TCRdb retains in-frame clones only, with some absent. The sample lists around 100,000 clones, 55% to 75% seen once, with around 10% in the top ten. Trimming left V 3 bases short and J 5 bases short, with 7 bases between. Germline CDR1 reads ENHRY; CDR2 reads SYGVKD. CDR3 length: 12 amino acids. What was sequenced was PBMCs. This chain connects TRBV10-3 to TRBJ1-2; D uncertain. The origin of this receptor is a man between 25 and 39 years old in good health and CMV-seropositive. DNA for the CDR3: TGTGCCATCAGTGACGAGCTTTATGGCTACACCTTC. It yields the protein CAISDELYGYTF.